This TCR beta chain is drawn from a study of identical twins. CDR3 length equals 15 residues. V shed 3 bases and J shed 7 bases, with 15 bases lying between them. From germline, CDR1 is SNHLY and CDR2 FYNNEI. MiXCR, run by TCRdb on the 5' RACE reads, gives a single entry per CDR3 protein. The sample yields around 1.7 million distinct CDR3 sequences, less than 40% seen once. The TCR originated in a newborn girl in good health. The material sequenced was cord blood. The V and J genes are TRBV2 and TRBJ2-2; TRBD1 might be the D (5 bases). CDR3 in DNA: TGTGCCAGCAGTGACGGCAGGGTCTCCCGCGGGGAGCTGTTTTTT. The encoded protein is CASSDGRVSRGELFF.